Below, 21 T cell receptor beta chains from the same sample are listed, as sequenced in a study of cytomegalovirus exposure and HLA in healthy donors. The PCR was carried out with 60 Vbeta primers and 13 Jbeta primers. Method: immunoSEQ multiplex PCR; TCRdb's copy keeps in-frame clones and lacks some. The table shows a few hundred thousand clones, with over 75% occurring only once. Input material: PBMCs. These TCRs come from a man younger than 30 in good health and CMV-seronegative.

Only a few counts were recorded for this clone. The chain is built from TRBV7-9 and TRBJ2-7; D may be TRBD2 (6 bases). The CDR3 loop spans 12 amino acids. CDR1 SEHNR and CDR2 FQNEAQ come from the germline V gene (reference sequence). Deletions cut 4 bases from V and 7 bases from J, with 11 bases between. The CDR3 DNA sequence: TGTGCCAGCAGCTATTTGGGGGGAGAGCAGTACTTC. Protein product: CASSYLGGEQYF.

The rearrangement links TRBV10-3 to TRBJ2-2; D remains unclear. Trimming removed 4 bases at V and 3 bases at J, with 12 bases between. This CDR3 has 15 residues. Germline V gene sequence: CDR1 ENHRY, CDR2 SYGVKD. The CDR3 sequence is CAISARQSDTGELFF. In DNA, the CDR3 is TGTGCCATCAGTGCCCGACAATCGGACACCGGGGAGCTGTTTTTT.

The J gene is TRBJ1-2, the V gene TRBV5-6, with D tentatively TRBD1 (6 bases). CDR1 is SGHDT and CDR2 is YYEEEE in the germline V gene. The CDR3 totals 13 residues. V dropped 1 base and J dropped 4 bases, with 8 bases sitting between them. In nucleotides, the CDR3 is TGTGCCAGCAGCTTGACAGGGCTCTATGGCTACACCTTC. This sequence encodes CASSLTGLYGYTF. The full variable domain, with the rest looked up from reference TRBV5-6 and TRBJ1-2, is DAGVTQSPTHLIKTRGQQVTLRCSPKSGHDTVSWYQQALGQGPQFIFQYYEEEERQRGNFPDRFSGHQFPNYSSELNVNALLLGDSALYLCASSLTGLYGYTFGSGTRLTVV.

The chain is built from TRBV30 and TRBJ2-7; 10 nucleotides match TRBD2. Unmatched junction bases numbered 9, after V lost 1 base and J lost 12 bases. Per the germline V gene, CDR1 is GTSNPN and CDR2 is SVGIG (reference sequence). CDR3 length: 13 residues. CDR3 residues: CAWSASGRAPGYF. The CDR3 DNA sequence: TGTGCCTGGAGTGCAAGCGGGAGGGCTCCTGGGTACTTC.

The CDR3 bases are TGTGCCAGCAGCACCTGGACAGCCGATGGCTACACCTTC. This gives the protein CASSTWTADGYTF. This rearrangement joins TRBV5-5 to TRBJ1-2; maybe TRBD1 (6 bases). Germline V gives CDR1 SGHKS, CDR2 YYEKEE (reference sequence). V gave up 4 bases and J gave up 6 bases, with 13 bases separating them. This CDR3 spans 13 amino acids.

This chain uses TRBV4-3 with TRBJ1-2; 8 bases are a match to TRBD1. Germline assignment: CDR1 LGHNA and CDR2 YSLEER. The CDR3 is 17 residues long. Germline trimming cut 0 bases from V and 7 bases from J; bases unmatched to any gene: 13. The CDR3 DNA reads as TGCGCCAGCAGCCAAGAGTTTCCCGGACAGGGAATCGGTGGCTACACCTTC. It is translated as CASSQEFPGQGIGGYTF.

The rearrangement joins TRBV5-4 to TRBJ2-1; maybe TRBD1 (6 bases). Trimming removed 2 bases at V and 8 bases at J, with 20 bases between. Germline CDR1 and CDR2: SGHNT and YYREEE (reference sequence). The CDR3 has 16 residues. The CDR3 spells CASSLSGTPTVDEQFF. As DNA, the CDR3 is TGTGCCAGCAGCTTATCCGGGACACCCACAGTCGATGAGCAGTTCTTC.

The genes are TRBV21-1 and TRBJ1-1; the table's D call, TRBD1, has no DNA check behind it. TRBV21-1 is a known pseudogene. The CDR3 consists of 20 residues. The CDR3 region is CASSKDQDRGQDNMNTEAFF. Here the CDR3 DNA reads TGTGCCAGCAGCAAAGATCAGGACAGGGGGCAGGACAATATGAACACTGAAGCTTTCTTT.

The genes are TRBV7-2 and TRBJ1-3; no reliable D call. The V and J ends lost 2 bases and 8 bases respectively, with 16 bases between them. The CDR3 contains 15 residues. Germline-derived CDR1 and CDR2 are SGHTA and FQGNSA. CDR3 DNA: TGTGCCAGCAGCTTAAATCACAGCCCCGGGGACACCATATATTTT. As protein: CASSLNHSPGDTIYF. Based on the CDR3 plus reference TRBV7-2 and TRBJ1-3, the full variable domain is GAGVSQSPSNKVTEKGKDVELRCDPISGHTALYWYRQSLGQGLEFLIYFQGNSAPDKSGLPSDRFSAERTGGSVSTLTIQRTQQEDSAVYLCASSLNHSPGDTIYFGEGSWLTVV.

This clone has a handful of counts. The sample holds other DNA sequences that translate to the same CDR3. The J gene is TRBJ2-7, the V gene TRBV27, with 13 bases aligning to TRBD2. Germline CDR1 MNHEY, CDR2 SMNVEV (reference sequence). J lost 3 bases, V lost 5 bases, and 4 bases had no gene match. The CDR3 extends over 15 amino acids. CDR3 region: CASSKRTSGSYEQYF. As DNA, the CDR3 is TGTGCCAGCAGTAAACGGACTAGCGGGAGCTACGAGCAGTACTTC.

V and J are TRBV7-6 and TRBJ2-5; TRBD2 matches 7 bases. Trimming at V came to 7 bases and at J to 2 bases, leaving 19 bases not matched to a gene. CDR1 is SGHVS, CDR2 FNYEAQ, per germline. The CDR3 spans 18 residues. The CDR3 coding sequence is TGTGCCAGCACCTCCAGCTGGGCCCTAGCGGAAAAACAAGAGACCCAGTACTTC. Translation: CASTSSWALAEKQETQYF.

The chain combines TRBV5-1 with TRBJ2-3, with a tentative D call TRBD1 (5 bases). The CDR3 consists of 15 residues. Trimming removed 4 bases at V and 0 bases at J, with 12 bases between. The germline V gene has CDR1 SGHRS and CDR2 YFSETQ. The CDR3 DNA is TGCGCCAGCAGCGTGGACACGACTAGCACAGATACGCAGTATTTT. As protein: CASSVDTTSTDTQYF.

The chain combines TRBV6-1 with TRBJ2-3; D is unclear. V lost 5 bases and J lost 0, with 3 bases in between. This CDR3 is 12 amino acids long. Germline V gives CDR1 MNHNS, CDR2 SASEGT. DNA of the CDR3: TGTGCCAGCAGTTCAAGCACAGATACGCAGTATTTT. Translating gives CASSSSTDTQYF.

This sequence joins TRBV19 and TRBJ2-7; a weak D match, TRBD1 (6 bases). The V end lost 5 bases, the J end lost 3 bases, and 11 bases lay between the germline ends. This CDR3 spans 13 amino acids. Germline V gives CDR1 LNHDA, CDR2 SQIVND (reference sequence). The chain's CDR3 is CASSGDKFYEQYF. CDR3 DNA: TGTGCCAGTAGTGGGGACAAATTCTACGAGCAGTACTTC. Full variable domain (missing parts from reference TRBV19 and TRBJ2-7): DGGITQSPKYLFRKEGQNVTLSCEQNLNHDAMYWYRQDPGQGLRLIYYSQIVNDFQKGDIAEGYSVSREKKESFPLTVTSAQKNPTAFYLCASSGDKFYEQYFGPGTRLTVT.

This chain connects TRBV5-4 to TRBJ2-7; D is perhaps TRBD2 (6 bases). Germline V gene data show CDR1 as SGHNT and CDR2 as YYREEE (reference sequence). CDR3 length: 14 amino acids. V was shortened by 4 bases and J by 2 bases, with 13 bases between the two germline ends. Written as DNA, the CDR3 is TGTGCCAGCAGCCAATCTAGCGTAGCCTACGAGCAGTACTTC. Encoded protein: CASSQSSVAYEQYF.

The V gene is TRBV6-1, the J gene TRBJ2-1; 9 bases agree with TRBD2. Germline CDR1 and CDR2: MNHNS and SASEGT. With V trimmed by 8 bases and J by 7 bases, 9 bases remained unmatched. This CDR3 is 14 amino acids long. The CDR3 is CASVGGGGANEQFF. The CDR3 DNA follows: TGTGCCAGCGTTGGGGGCGGGGGGGCAAATGAGCAGTTCTTC.

The rearrangement links TRBV7-9 to TRBJ1-1; D might be TRBD1 (5 bases). The CDR3 length is 13 residues. Trimming pared 5 bases from V and 3 bases from J, leaving 10 bases between. The V gene's germline CDR1 is SEHNR and CDR2 FQNEAQ (reference sequence). This CDR3 is CASSHGQYTEAFF. CDR3 bases: TGTGCCAGCAGCCATGGACAATACACTGAAGCTTTCTTT.

CDR3 coding DNA: TGTGCCTGGAGTCTACGGAGGGGTAATTCACCCCTCCACTTT. This translates into CAWSLRRGNSPLHF. The chain joins TRBV30 to TRBJ1-6, with D possibly TRBD1 on 5 matching bases. The CDR3 is 14 amino acids. The germline V gene encodes CDR1 GTSNPN and CDR2 SVGIG (reference sequence). Trimming removed 2 bases at V and 6 bases at J, with 11 bases between.

The chain carries TRBV7-2 and TRBJ1-5; D gene ambiguous. V lost 1 base and J 1 base, leaving 8 bases between the germline ends. The CDR3 is made up of 15 amino acids. CDR1 SGHTA and CDR2 FQGNSA come from the germline V gene. CDR3 in DNA: TGTGCCAGCAGCTTAGTCGGCGGGAGCAATCAGCCCCAGCATTTT. This codes for CASSLVGGSNQPQHF.

The rearrangement joins TRBV27 to TRBJ2-7; TRBD1 matches 9 bases. Germline CDR1 MNHEY, CDR2 SMNVEV (reference sequence). The CDR3 totals 16 residues. V lost 0 bases and J lost 6; bases outside the gene matches: 9. The CDR3 coding sequence is TGTGCCAGCAGTTTATCGGGAGGACAGGGGATGAGCGAGCAGTACTTC. Translating gives CASSLSGGQGMSEQYF.

The chain employs TRBV7-9 and TRBJ2-4; possibly TRBD2 for D (6 bases). The CDR3 contains 16 residues. V dropped 5 bases and J dropped 0 bases, with 14 bases sitting between them. Germline-derived CDR1 and CDR2 are SEHNR and FQNEAQ (reference sequence). The CDR3 region is CASSPVGGLAKNIQYF. CDR3 nucleotide sequence: TGTGCCAGCAGCCCGGTCGGGGGTCTAGCCAAAAACATTCAGTACTTC.